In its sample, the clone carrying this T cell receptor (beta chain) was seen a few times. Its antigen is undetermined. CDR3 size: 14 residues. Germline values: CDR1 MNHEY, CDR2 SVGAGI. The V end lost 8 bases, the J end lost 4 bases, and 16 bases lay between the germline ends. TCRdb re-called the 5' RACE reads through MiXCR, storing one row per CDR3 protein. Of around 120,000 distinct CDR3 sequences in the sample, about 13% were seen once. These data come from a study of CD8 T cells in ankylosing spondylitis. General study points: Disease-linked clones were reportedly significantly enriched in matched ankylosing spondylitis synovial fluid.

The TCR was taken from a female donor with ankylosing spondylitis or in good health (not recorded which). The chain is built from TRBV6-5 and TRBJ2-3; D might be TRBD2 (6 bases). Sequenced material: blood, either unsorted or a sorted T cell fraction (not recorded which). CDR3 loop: CASRDSLNADTQYF. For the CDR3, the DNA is TGTGCCAGCCGGGACTCGCTAAACGCAGATACGCAGTATTTT.